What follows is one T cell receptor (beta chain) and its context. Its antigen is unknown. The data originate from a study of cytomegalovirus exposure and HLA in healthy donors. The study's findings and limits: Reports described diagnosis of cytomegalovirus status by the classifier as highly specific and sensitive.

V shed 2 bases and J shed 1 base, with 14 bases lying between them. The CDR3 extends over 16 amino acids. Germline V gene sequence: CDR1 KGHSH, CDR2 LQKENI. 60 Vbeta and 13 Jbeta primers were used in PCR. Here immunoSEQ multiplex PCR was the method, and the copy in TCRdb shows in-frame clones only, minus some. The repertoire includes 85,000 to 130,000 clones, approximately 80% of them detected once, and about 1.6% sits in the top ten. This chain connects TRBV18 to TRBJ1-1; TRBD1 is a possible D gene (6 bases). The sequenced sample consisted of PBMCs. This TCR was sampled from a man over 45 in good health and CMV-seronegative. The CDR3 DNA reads TGTGCCAGCTCACCAGGACAGCGCCCGAAGAACACTGAAGCTTTCTTT. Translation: CASSPGQRPKNTEAFF.